Below, one T cell receptor (beta chain) is given with its context. What it binds is unknown. Sequenced by immunoSEQ multiplex PCR; TCRdb stores in-frame clones only, minus some. Here the sample spans 80,000 or so clones, nearly 90% being singletons. These data belong to a study of T cell responses to AZD1222 COVID-19 vaccine. General study results and limits: Among spike-specific TCRs, nearly half reportedly target unmutated variant regions.

CDR3 length: 13 amino acids. Trimming took off 4 bases at V and 5 bases at J, with 11 bases between the two ends. Per germline, CDR1 LNHDA and CDR2 SQIVND (reference sequence). This chain links TRBV19 with TRBJ1-2; the D gene is possibly TRBD1 (5 bases). The sample here was peripheral blood, taken on day 0 of AZD1222 vaccination. The TCR originated in an adult in good health. The CDR3 loop reads CASSKGHQYGYTF. CDR3 DNA: TGTGCCAGTAGTAAGGGGCACCAATATGGCTACACCTTC.